This T cell receptor beta chain derives from a study of T cells expressing NK-cell markers. Study background: Sorted CD3+CD56-NKG2C+, CD3+CD56+NKG2C+ and CD3+CD56+NKG2C- T cells supplied the TCR beta repertoires.

The CDR3 runs to 17 residues. The germline CDR1 and CDR2 sequences are SGHRS and YFSETQ. Using the 5' RACE reads, TCRdb records one entry per CDR3 protein without DNA. The sample spans 400,000 to 500,000 distinct CDR3 sequences; the ten largest clones claim 7.3%. V usage is TRBV5-1 and J usage is TRBJ2-1; TCRdb picks TRBD2, but there is no DNA to check that call. The sequencing input was blood T cells: a sorted CD56 or NKG2C T cell subset, CD4+ or CD8+ T cells, or bulk PBMC T cells (not recorded which). This clonotype originated in a woman between 18 and 75 years old in good health. This CDR3 reads CASSSLDSGRADNEQFF.